A selection of T cell receptor beta chains follows, all from one sample in a study of shared clonotypes between healthy human individuals. Libraries were prepared by immunoSEQ multiplex PCR; TCRdb keeps only in-frame clonotypes and omits some of them. The sample yields around 1.9 million clones, approximately 94% seen once. Material: naive CD8+ T cells from PBMCs. The receptors here all came from a young man in good health. Some clones in this sample may be carry-over from other donors' samples. The CDR3 runs from the conserved cysteine through the conserved F or W. A D gene is named only where the DNA matches it firmly. Expanded clones are given a class, and other clones once, few, many or no size at all.

j_call	v_call	cdr3_length	d_call	clone_size	cdr3_aa	cdr3_nt
TRBJ1-4	TRBV7-9	15	.	.	CASSPGVRLGEKLFF	TGTGCCAGCAGCCCAGGTGTGCGCTTAGGTGAAAAACTGTTTTTT
TRBJ2-5	TRBV7-9	15	.	.	CASSTPQNLGETQYF	TGTGCCAGCAGCACACCACAAAACCTAGGAGAGACCCAGTACTTC
TRBJ2-7	TRBV7-8	16	.	.	CASSLGDREMLYEQYF	TGTGCCAGCAGCTTAGGGGATCGGGAGATGTTGTACGAGCAGTACTTC
TRBJ2-7	TRBV10-3	12	.	.	CAISDRGYEQYF	TGTGCCATCAGTGACAGGGGCTACGAGCAGTACTTC
TRBJ1-1	TRBV9	16	TRBD1	.	CASSPSGQVANTEAFF	TGTGCCAGCAGCCCATCCGGACAGGTTGCGAACACTGAAGCTTTCTTT
TRBJ1-2	TRBV4-1	18	.	.	CASSPRAGPTPTNYGYTF	TGCGCCAGCAGCCCCCGTGCGGGGCCCACCCCCACTAACTATGGCTACACCTTC
TRBJ2-1	TRBV7-9	16	.	.	CASSLTGGTSYNEQFF	TGTGCCAGCAGCTTAACGGGCGGAACCTCCTACAATGAGCAGTTCTTC
TRBJ2-7	TRBV4-1	16	TRBD1	.	CASSQIPDRGRYEQYF	TGCGCCAGCAGCCAAATACCCGACAGGGGCCGGTACGAGCAGTACTTC
TRBJ2-7	TRBV27	11	.	.	CASSLGEEQYF	TGTGCCAGCAGTTTGGGTGAGGAGCAGTACTTC
TRBJ2-7	TRBV15	15	TRBD1	.	CATSRDGDRNYEQYF	TGTGCCACCAGCAGAGACGGGGACAGGAACTACGAGCAGTACTTC
TRBJ1-1	TRBV28	11	.	.	CAATLNTEAFF	TGTGCCGCGACTCTGAACACTGAAGCTTTCTTT
TRBJ2-7	TRBV20-1	11	.	few	CSAGINYEQYF	TGCAGTGCTGGGATCAACTACGAGCAGTACTTC
TRBJ2-7	TRBV9	15	.	.	CASSVGGTPSYEQYF	TGTGCCAGCAGCGTAGGGGGAACTCCTTCCTACGAGCAGTACTTC
TRBJ1-3	TRBV7-6	17	.	.	CASSPGPGLKSGNTIYF	TGTGCCAGCAGTCCAGGACCGGGCCTCAAGTCTGGAAACACCATATATTTT
TRBJ2-7	TRBV27	15	TRBD1	.	CASSAPGQGYHEQYF	TGTGCCAGCAGTGCTCCGGGACAGGGTTACCACGAGCAGTACTTC
TRBJ1-3	TRBV10-3	20	.	.	CAISELRVKGTAVSGNTIYF	TGTGCCATCAGTGAGTTACGCGTCAAAGGGACGGCAGTCTCTGGAAACACCATATATTTT
TRBJ2-7	TRBV28	14	TRBD2	once	CASNRAGEPYEQYF	TGTGCCAGCAATAGGGCGGGAGAGCCCTACGAGCAGTACTTC
TRBJ2-7	TRBV21-1	15	.	.	CASSKVSTRGFWQYF	TGTGCCAGCAGCAAAGTTAGTACCAGGGGGTTCTGGCAGTACTTC
TRBJ2-5	TRBV7-2	16	.	.	CASSLRPWAAGETQYF	TGTGCCAGCAGCTTAAGGCCATGGGCAGCAGGCGAGACCCAGTACTTC
TRBJ2-5	TRBV25-1	15	.	.	CASSDPWTEIETQYF	TGTGCCAGCAGTGACCCGTGGACAGAAATAGAGACCCAGTACTTC
TRBJ2-3	TRBV9	15	.	once	CASSVTSRGFDTQYF	TGTGCCAGCAGCGTCACCTCAAGAGGATTCGATACGCAGTATTTT
TRBJ2-5	TRBV9	17	TRBD2	.	CASSVESLAGYQETQYF	TGTGCCAGCAGCGTAGAAAGTCTAGCGGGGTACCAAGAGACCCAGTACTTC
TRBJ1-5	TRBV6-6	13	.	.	CASSYGGGQPQHF	TGTGCCAGCAGTTACGGAGGCGGCCAGCCCCAGCATTTT
TRBJ2-3	TRBV28	16	TRBD1	.	CASSLSWQGGTDTQYF	TGTGCCAGCAGTTTAAGCTGGCAGGGGGGCACAGATACGCAGTATTTT
TRBJ2-7	TRBV5-1	14	.	.	CASSLVGGPYEQYF	TGCGCCAGCAGCTTGGTTGGGGGGCCGTACGAGCAGTACTTC
TRBJ1-1	TRBV4-1	15	.	.	CASSQGGGRITEAFF	TGCGCCAGCAGCCAAGGAGGGGGGCGTATCACTGAAGCTTTCTTT
TRBJ2-1	TRBV29-1	13	TRBD1	once	CSGGTGGNNEQFF	TGCAGCGGAGGGACAGGGGGAAACAATGAGCAGTTCTTC